The 3 T cell receptor beta chains below come from one sample, sequenced in a study of graft-versus-host responses after intestinal transplantation. What these receptors recognize is not known. Repertoires were generated with immunoSEQ multiplex PCR, while TCRdb's copy carries only in-frame clones and drops some. The sample lists approximately 90,000 clones, roughly 91% occurring once. The sample was unstimulated CD8+ T cells sorted from spleen or lymph node cells, taken before intestinal transplant. The receptors stem from a human donor who received an intestinal transplant.

The V call is TRBV5-1, the J call TRBJ2-1; TRBD1 aligns across 9 bases. The CDR3 spans 15 residues. V lost 4 bases to trimming and J lost 1 base; unmatched junction nucleotides: 3. CDR1 is SGHRS and CDR2 is YFSETQ in the germline V gene. The CDR3 sequence is CASSGDRGSYNEQFF. CDR3 in DNA: TGCGCCAGCAGCGGTGACAGGGGGTCCTACAATGAGCAGTTCTTC. Variable domain in full (rest from reference TRBV5-1 and TRBJ2-1): KAGVTQTPRYLIKTRGQQVTLSCSPISGHRSVSWYQQTPGQGLQFLFEYFSETQRNKGNFPGRFSGRQFSNSRSEMNVSTLELGDSALYLCASSGDRGSYNEQFFGPGTRLTVL.

DNA of the CDR3: TGCAGCGTTGAAGATTACAAGGGGCAGGGGTCTGGGGCCAACGTCCTGACTTTC. As protein: CSVEDYKGQGSGANVLTF. The chain combines TRBV29-1 with TRBJ2-6, with D perhaps TRBD1 (6 bases). Germline-derived CDR1 and CDR2 are SQVTM and ANQGSEA. This CDR3 contains 18 residues. The ends were cut back, 0 bases at V and 1 base at J, with 16 bases in the middle.

The genes are TRBV19 and TRBJ2-1; a possible D gene is TRBD1 (6 bases). Germline V lookup: CDR1 LNHDA, CDR2 SQIVND (reference sequence). V dropped 3 bases and J dropped 9 bases, with 27 bases sitting between them. The length of the CDR3 is 18 residues. The CDR3, as DNA: TGTGCCAGTAGTATGGACAGCCTCCTAGAGTTAGGAGTAACTGAGCAGTTCTTC. Translating gives CASSMDSLLELGVTEQFF.